The present T cell receptor beta chain was sequenced within a study of PD-1 blockade in classical Hodgkin lymphoma. Study-wide findings and caveats: A significant rise in TCR diversity was seen by C4D1 for CD4+ cells but not for CD8+ cells.

The germline V gene has CDR1 MDHEN and CDR2 SYDVKM. The V gene lost 1 base and the J gene lost 0 bases, with 10 bases spanning the gap. CDR3 length equals 16 residues. Data came from immunoSEQ multiplex PCR; TCRdb stores just in-frame clones and leaves some out. The data hold some 30,000 clones, with less than 80% observed a single time. The patients all showed relapse after autologous stem cell transplantation, while their brentuximab vedotin exposure varied. In the case of this clone: Antigen: not known.

This TCR was recovered from a human donor with classical Hodgkin lymphoma. The sequenced sample was peripheral blood mononuclear cells (PBMCs), obtained before the second cycle of nivolumab. The chain has TRBV28 and TRBJ2-4; D possibly corresponds to TRBD1 (6 bases). CDR3 in amino acids: CASSLFQGLAKNIQYF. CDR3 sequence (DNA): TGTGCCAGCAGTTTATTCCAGGGGTTAGCCAAAAACATTCAGTACTTC.